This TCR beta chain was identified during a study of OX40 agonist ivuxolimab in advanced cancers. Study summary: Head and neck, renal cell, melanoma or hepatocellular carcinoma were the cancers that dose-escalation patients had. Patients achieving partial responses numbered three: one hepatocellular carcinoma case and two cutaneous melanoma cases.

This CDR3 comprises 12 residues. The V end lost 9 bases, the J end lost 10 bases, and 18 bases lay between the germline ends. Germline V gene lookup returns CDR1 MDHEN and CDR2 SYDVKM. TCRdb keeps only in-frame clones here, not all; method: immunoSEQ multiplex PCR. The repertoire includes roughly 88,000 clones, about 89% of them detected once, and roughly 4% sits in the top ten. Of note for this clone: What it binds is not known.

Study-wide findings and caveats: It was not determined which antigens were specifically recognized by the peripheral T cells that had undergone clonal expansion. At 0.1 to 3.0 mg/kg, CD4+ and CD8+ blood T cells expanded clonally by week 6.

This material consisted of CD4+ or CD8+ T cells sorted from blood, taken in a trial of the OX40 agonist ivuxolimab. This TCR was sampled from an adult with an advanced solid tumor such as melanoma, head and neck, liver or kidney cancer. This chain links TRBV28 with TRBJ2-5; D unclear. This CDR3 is CASSSDPRIQYF. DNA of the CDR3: TGTGCCAGTTCATCGGACCCTAGGATCCAGTACTTC.